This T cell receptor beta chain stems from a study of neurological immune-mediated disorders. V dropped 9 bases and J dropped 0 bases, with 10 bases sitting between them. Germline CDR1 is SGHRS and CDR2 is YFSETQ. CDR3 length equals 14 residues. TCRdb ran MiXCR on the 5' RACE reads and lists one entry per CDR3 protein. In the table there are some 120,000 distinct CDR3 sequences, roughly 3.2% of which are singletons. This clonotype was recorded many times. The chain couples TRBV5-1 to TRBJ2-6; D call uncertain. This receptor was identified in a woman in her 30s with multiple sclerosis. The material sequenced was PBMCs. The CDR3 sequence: CATQEISGANVLTF. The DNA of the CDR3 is TGCGCCACTCAGGAGATCTCTGGGGCCAACGTCCTGACTTTC.